This T cell receptor beta chain derives from a study of shared clonotypes between healthy human individuals. Study-level points and caveats: Depth was large, yet rarefaction showed that sorted-subset sequencing was incomplete.

Data came from immunoSEQ multiplex PCR; TCRdb stores just in-frame clones and leaves some out. Here the sample spans about 2 million clones, roughly 94% being singletons. This clone was found once. Its matching antigen is unknown. This CDR3 is 15 amino acids long. CDR1 is MNHEY and CDR2 is SVGAGI in the germline V gene. The V and J ends lost 7 bases and 7 bases, in that order; junction bases with no gene match: 6. Sequenced input: naive CD4+ T cells sorted from blood. Specified subset: CD45RA+ positively selected. This TCR was recovered from a man younger than 35 in good health. The rearrangement uses TRBV6-5 and TRBJ1-6; 11 bases match TRBD1. The CDR3 nucleotides read TGTGCCAGCAAGGGACAGGGGGTTGAAAATTCACCCCTCCACTTT. Amino acid sequence: CASKGQGVENSPLHF.